This TCR beta chain comes out of a study of T-cell memory formation after mild COVID-19. The wider study: TCR clustering was largely donor specific. Findings and caveats of the study: Cross-reactive memory seemingly joined, as some responding clones were found in pre-infection memory. A balance of CD4 and CD8 characterized clones contracting day 15 to 85, whereas later expanders leaned CD4+.

The TCR alpha and TCR beta cDNA libraries, bearing sample barcodes and UMIs, were generated by 5'RACE using constant-segment primers. TCRdb used MiXCR to reprocess the 5' RACE reads, holding one entry per CDR3 protein. The table shows some 340,000 distinct CDR3 sequences, with over 10% occurring only once. The CDR3 contains 15 residues. Germline V gives CDR1 SGHTA, CDR2 FQGNSA. V was clipped by 1 base and J by 4 bases; unmatched bases: 4. With regard to this clonotype: Its antigen is still unknown.

The V gene is TRBV7-2, the J gene TRBJ1-2, with TRBD1 identical over 9 bases. Sample: PBMCs or a T cell subset sorted from them (not recorded which). This receptor was identified in a man aged 18-30 years who had mild COVID-19 (a few samples of this study predate the infection). Cell type and time point are not known. CDR3 nucleotides: TGTGCCAGCAGCTTAGGGGGACAGGGATTCTATGGCTACACCTTC. Its translation is CASSLGGQGFYGYTF.